This T cell receptor (beta chain) was documented in a study of T cells in Graves' hyperthyroidism and ophthalmopathy. Whole-study results and caveats: In simple terms, a model built on 13 V-J features told ophthalmopathy apart from stable hyperthyroidism.

The CDR3 totals 14 residues. Germline V gives CDR1 LNHNV, CDR2 YYDKDF (reference sequence). V gave up 3 bases and J gave up 6 bases; unmatched junction bases: 6. Calling Graves' hyperthyroidism stable meant ophthalmopathy did not progress within 18 months. The TCR beta CDR3 regions underwent amplification using RNA transcripts as the source. Researchers ran a first-round RT-PCR on the TCR CDR3 using the HTBI primer set. In TCRdb, the multiplex PCR reads were re-called with MiXCR into one record per CDR3 protein. In the table there are roughly 380,000 distinct CDR3 sequences, about 15% of which are singletons. Details on this clonotype: Its matching antigen is unknown.

The receptor was isolated from a woman aged 55 to 70 with Graves' hyperthyroidism. The sequenced sample consisted of blood. The chain carries TRBV15 and TRBJ2-3; 7 nucleotides line up with TRBD1. CDR3: CATSSGTAEDTQYF. The CDR3, as DNA: TGTGCCACCAGCAGCGGGACAGCCGAGGATACGCAGTATTTT.